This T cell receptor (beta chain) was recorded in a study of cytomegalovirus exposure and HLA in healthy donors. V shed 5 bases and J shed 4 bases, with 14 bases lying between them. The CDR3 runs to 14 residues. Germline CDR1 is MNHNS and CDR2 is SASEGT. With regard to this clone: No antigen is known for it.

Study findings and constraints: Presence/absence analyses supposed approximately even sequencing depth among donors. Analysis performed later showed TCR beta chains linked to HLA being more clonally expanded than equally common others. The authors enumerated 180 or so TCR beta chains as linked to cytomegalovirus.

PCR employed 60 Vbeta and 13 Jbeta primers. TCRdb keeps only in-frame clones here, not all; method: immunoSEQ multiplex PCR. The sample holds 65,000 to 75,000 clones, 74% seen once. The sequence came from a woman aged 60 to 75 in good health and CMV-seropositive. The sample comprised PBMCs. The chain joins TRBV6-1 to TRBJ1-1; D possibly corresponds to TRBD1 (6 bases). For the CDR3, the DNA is TGTGCCAGCAGTCTAGGGACAAGCTTCACTGAAGCTTTCTTT. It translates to CASSLGTSFTEAFF.